Listed below are T cell receptor beta chains from one sample, sequenced in a study of blood T cells in healthy people across ages. TCRdb re-derived calls from the 5' RACE reads in MiXCR, one entry per CDR3 protein. The sample contains 650,000 to 1,000,000 distinct CDR3 sequences, 35% to 60% of which appear only once. The sequenced sample was blood. These receptors all stem from a man older than 75 in good health. The CDR3 runs from the conserved cysteine through the conserved F or W. The order of the fields is clone size, J gene, D gene, V gene, CDR3 protein, CDR3 DNA. D genes are given only for firm matches. Clone sizes are given selectively: once, few, many, or a class where the clone is expanded.

>-|TRBJ2-1|-|TRBV27
CASKLRTEQFF
TGTGCCAGCAAGTTGAGGACTGAGCAGTTCTTC
>-|TRBJ1-5|-|TRBV12-3/TRBV12-4
CASSPYGDQPQHF
TGTGCCAGCAGTCCATACGGGGATCAGCCCCAGCATTTT
>once|TRBJ2-1|TRBD1|TRBV4-2
CASSRDRGLPDNEQFF
TGTGCCAGCAGCCGAGACAGGGGCCTACCCGACAATGAGCAGTTCTTC
>-|TRBJ2-2|-|TRBV18
CASSPETPNTGELFF
TGTGCCAGCTCACCGGAGACACCGAACACCGGGGAGCTGTTTTTT
>once|TRBJ2-5|-|TRBV15
CATRPRGGGETQYF
TGTGCCACCAGACCTAGGGGGGGAGGAGAGACCCAGTACTTC
>few|TRBJ2-3|TRBD1|TRBV20-1
CSAEPTGGTDTQYF
TGCAGTGCGGAACCGACAGGGGGCACAGATACGCAGTATTTT
>few|TRBJ1-1|-|TRBV20-1
CSAGAGTEAFF
TGCAGTGCTGGGGCAGGTACTGAAGCTTTCTTT
>-|TRBJ2-5|TRBD2|TRBV27
CASRPASGRAETQYF
TGTGCCAGCAGACCCGCTAGCGGCCGGGCTGAGACCCAGTACTTC
>-|TRBJ1-5|-|TRBV5-5
CASSSDGRTGPQHF
TGTGCCAGCAGCTCGGACGGAAGAACGGGGCCCCAGCATTTT
>-|TRBJ1-2|-|TRBV18
CASARREDGYTF
TGTGCCAGCGCACGCAGGGAAGATGGCTACACCTTC
>once|TRBJ1-4|-|TRBV6-2/TRBV6-3
CASKIGTNEKLFF
TGTGCCAGCAAGATCGGAACTAATGAAAAACTGTTTTTT
>-|TRBJ2-1|-|TRBV3-1
CASSRRSSGSSYNEQFF
TGTGCCAGCAGCCGCCGGTCTAGTGGGAGCTCCTACAATGAGCAGTTCTTC
>-|TRBJ1-5|-|TRBV30
CAWSVSGPQPQHF
TGTGCCTGGAGTGTAAGCGGCCCCCAGCCCCAGCATTTT
>-|TRBJ2-5|TRBD1|TRBV29-1
CSADRGVGETQYF
TGCAGCGCCGACAGGGGTGTTGGAGAGACCCAGTACTTC
>-|TRBJ1-5|-|TRBV6-5
CASSSPDQPQHF
TGTGCCAGCAGTTCTCCCGATCAGCCCCAGCATTTT
>once|TRBJ2-1|TRBD2|TRBV4-1
CASSPGTSGQYNEQFF
TGCGCCAGCAGTCCAGGGACTAGCGGGCAATACAATGAGCAGTTCTTC
>-|TRBJ2-7|TRBD2|TRBV7-2
CASSLLGLAGDYEQYF
TGTGCCAGCAGCTTATTGGGACTAGCGGGAGACTACGAGCAGTACTTC
>few|TRBJ1-2|-|TRBV5-5
CASREETGRIGYTF
TGTGCCAGCAGAGAAGAAACAGGGCGAATCGGCTACACCTTC